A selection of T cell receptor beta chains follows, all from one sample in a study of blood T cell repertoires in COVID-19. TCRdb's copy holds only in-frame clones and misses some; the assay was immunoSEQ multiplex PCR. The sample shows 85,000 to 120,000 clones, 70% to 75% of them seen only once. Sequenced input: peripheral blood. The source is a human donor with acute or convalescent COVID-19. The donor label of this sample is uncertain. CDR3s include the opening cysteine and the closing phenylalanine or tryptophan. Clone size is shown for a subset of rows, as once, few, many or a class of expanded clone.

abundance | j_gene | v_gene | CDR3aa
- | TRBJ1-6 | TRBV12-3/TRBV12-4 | CASRGLNNSPLHF
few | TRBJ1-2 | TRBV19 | CASSIRIYDGQRRSGGYTF
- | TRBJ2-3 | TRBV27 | CASSSSSGLAGGTSTDTQYF
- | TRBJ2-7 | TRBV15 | CATSRDQVAGEQYF
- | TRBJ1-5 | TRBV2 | CASSGQGFSNQPQHF
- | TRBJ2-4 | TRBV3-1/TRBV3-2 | CASSLSPVGGTKNIQYF
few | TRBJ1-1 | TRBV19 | CASSIFEGNTEAFF
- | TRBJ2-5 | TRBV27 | CASSLRGWQETQYF
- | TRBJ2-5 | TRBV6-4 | CAISSGRETQYF
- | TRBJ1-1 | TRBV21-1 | CASSKALGDTEAFF
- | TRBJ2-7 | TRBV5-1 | CASSGVTGGITYEQYF
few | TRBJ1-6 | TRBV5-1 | CASSYRTASSYNSPLHF
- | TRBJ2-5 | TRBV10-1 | CASSEGDRVRETQYF
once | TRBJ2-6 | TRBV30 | CAWSGERGFLSGANVLTF
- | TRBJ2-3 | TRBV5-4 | CASSMIQSTDTQYF
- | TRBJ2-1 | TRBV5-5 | CASSPDTYNEQFF
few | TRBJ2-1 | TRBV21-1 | CASSKRTSGTYNEQFF
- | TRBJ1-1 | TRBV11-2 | CASSSTPGQGGTEAFF
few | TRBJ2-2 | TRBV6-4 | CASKKGGENTGELFF
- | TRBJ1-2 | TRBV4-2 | CASSQDPRAGVANYGYTF
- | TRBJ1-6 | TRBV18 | CASSPPGSPLHF
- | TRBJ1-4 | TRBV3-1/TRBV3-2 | CASSQDSVNEKLFF
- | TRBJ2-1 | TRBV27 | CASSLWVTGVQFF
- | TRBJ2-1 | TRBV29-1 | CSAHRGRGLPEQFF
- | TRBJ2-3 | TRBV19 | CASSKIRGGETDTQYF
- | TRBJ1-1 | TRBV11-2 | CASSLQFKGAEAFF
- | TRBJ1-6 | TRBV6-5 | CASSYAPTGQASPLHF
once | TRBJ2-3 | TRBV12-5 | CASGSGQGARDTQYF
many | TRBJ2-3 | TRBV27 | CASSFRSQPQYF
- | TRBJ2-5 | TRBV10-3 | CAISALAGGPQETQYF
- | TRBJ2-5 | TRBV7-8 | CASSLGGLRGTQYF
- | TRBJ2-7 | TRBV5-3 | CARSVGRDRAPLTGF
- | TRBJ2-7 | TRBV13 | CASSSGRDRAPYEQYF
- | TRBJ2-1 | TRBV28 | CASRGGTGGNEQFF
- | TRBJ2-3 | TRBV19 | CATAIGDSSTDTQYF
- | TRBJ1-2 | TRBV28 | CASRRQGGDYGYTF
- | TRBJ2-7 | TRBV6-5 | CASIAGQGGYEQYF
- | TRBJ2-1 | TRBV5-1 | CASSLVTLASTSYNEQFF
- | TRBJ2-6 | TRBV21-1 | CASSGRGGRDGANVLTF
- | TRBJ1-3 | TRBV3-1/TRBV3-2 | CASSQRASSGNTIYF
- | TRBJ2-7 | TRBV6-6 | CASSLTGTYEQYF
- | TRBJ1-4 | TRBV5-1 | CASSLGQGAHEKLFF
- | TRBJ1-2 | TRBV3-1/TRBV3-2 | CASSHQTGPGGYGYTF
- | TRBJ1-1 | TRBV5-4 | CASSLANSEAFF
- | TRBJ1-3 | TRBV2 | CASSVLSSGNTIYF
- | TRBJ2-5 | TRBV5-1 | CASSLEGGARETQYF
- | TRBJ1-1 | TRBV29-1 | CSVEDLGGNTEAFF
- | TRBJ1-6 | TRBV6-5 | CASSYGQGAFNSPLHF
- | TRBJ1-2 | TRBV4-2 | CASSQSLREGADYGYTF
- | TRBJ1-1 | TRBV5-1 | CASSLAPGQGTEAFF
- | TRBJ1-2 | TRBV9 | CASSESDSYYGYTF
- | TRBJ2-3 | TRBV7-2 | CASSRTSGGLTDTQYF
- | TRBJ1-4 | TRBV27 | CASSPYPREPEKLFF
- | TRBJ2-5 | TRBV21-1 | CASSKARGDRGPRETQYF
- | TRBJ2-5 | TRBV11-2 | CASSPRTSYPETQYF
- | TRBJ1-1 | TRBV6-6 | CASGVTGKNTEAFF
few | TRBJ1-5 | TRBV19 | CASSVLHSNQPQHF
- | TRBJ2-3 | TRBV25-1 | CASSVTGTDTQYF